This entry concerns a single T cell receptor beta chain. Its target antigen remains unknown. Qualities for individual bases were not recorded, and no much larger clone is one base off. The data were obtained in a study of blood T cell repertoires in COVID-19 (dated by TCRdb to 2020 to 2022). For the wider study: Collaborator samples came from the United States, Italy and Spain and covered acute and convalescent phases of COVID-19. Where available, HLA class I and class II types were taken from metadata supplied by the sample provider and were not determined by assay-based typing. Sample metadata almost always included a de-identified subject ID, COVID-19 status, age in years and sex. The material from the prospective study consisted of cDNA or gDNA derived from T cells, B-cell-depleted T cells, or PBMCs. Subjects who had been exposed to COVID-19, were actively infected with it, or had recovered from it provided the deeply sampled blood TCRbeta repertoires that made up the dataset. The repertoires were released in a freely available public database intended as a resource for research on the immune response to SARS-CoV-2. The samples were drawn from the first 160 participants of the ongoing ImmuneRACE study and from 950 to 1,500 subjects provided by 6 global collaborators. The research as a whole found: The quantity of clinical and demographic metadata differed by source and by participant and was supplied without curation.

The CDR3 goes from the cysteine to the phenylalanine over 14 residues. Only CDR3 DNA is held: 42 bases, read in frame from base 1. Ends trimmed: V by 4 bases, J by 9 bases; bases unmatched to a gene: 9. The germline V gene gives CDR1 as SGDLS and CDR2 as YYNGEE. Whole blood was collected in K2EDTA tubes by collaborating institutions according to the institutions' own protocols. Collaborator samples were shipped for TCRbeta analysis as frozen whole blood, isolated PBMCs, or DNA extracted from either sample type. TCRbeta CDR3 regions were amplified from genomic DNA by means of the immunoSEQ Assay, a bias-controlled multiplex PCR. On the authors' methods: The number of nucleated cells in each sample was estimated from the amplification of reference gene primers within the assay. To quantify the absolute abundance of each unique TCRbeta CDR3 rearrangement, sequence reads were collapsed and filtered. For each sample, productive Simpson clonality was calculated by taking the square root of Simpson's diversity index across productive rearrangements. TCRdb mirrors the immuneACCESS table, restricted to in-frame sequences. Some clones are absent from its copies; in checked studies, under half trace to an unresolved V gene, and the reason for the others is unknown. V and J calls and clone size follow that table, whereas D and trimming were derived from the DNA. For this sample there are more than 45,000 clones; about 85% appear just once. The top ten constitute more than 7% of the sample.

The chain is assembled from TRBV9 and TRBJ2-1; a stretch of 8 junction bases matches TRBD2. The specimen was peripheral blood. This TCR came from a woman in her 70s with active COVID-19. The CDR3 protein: CASSPVTGGAEQFF. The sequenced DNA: TGTGCCAGCAGCCCCGTTACCGGGGGGGCTGAGCAGTTCTTC.